This note documents a single TCR beta chain sequence. This table comes from immunoSEQ multiplex PCR, and its TCRdb copy is limited to in-frame clones, with some not included. The sample yields some 140,000 clones, less than 90% seen once. The CDR3 extends over 15 amino acids. V was clipped by 6 bases and J by 2 bases, with 17 bases between them. CDR1 and CDR2 from the germline V gene are SGHTA and FQGNSA. This record comes from a study of blood T cell repertoires in COVID-19. The sample taken for sequencing was PBMCs or T cells enriched from blood (not recorded which). This chain connects TRBV7-2 to TRBJ2-7, with TRBD1 as a possible D gene (5 bases). This sequence originates from a man aged 35 to 55 with acute COVID-19. The CDR3 here is CASSSSQGITYEQYF. The CDR3 bases are TGTGCCAGCAGTTCATCGCAGGGTATAACCTACGAGCAGTACTTC.